These 20 T cell receptor beta chains originate from one sample sequenced in a study of CD8 T cells in Susac syndrome. RNA was extracted with the RNeasy kit, and a quantity of about 0.5 to 1 ug was reverse transcribed using random hexamers. TCRdb reprocessed the immunoSEQ multiplex PCR reads via MiXCR and lists one record per CDR3 protein. The data hold tens of thousands of distinct CDR3 sequences, with roughly 95% observed a single time. The sequenced sample consisted of CD4+ T cells from PBMCs. The receptor source for this set is a human donor with multiple sclerosis.

The chain carries TRBV7-8 and TRBJ1-1, with D possibly TRBD1 on 5 matching bases. V gave up 3 bases and J gave up 3 bases, with 17 bases separating them. CDR1 SGHVS and CDR2 FQNEAQ come from the germline V gene. The CDR3 extends over 16 amino acids. Written as DNA, the CDR3 is TGTGCCAGCAGCTTTAGGGACGGAGCCTTGTACACTGAAGCTTTCTTT. Protein sequence: CASSFRDGALYTEAFF.

J is TRBJ1-2 and V is TRBV19, with 9 nucleotides matching TRBD1. J gave up 5 bases and V 4 bases, and 5 bases lay outside the gene matches. In germline, CDR1 is LNHDA, CDR2 SQIVND (reference sequence). The CDR3 has 14 residues. The CDR3 here is CASSTQQGAYGYTF. CDR3 in DNA: TGTGCCAGTAGTACACAACAGGGGGCTTATGGCTACACCTTC. Supplemented by reference TRBV19 and TRBJ1-2, the full variable domain reads DGGITQSPKYLFRKEGQNVTLSCEQNLNHDAMYWYRQDPGQGLRLIYYSQIVNDFQKGDIAEGYSVSREKKESFPLTVTSAQKNPTAFYLCASSTQQGAYGYTFGSGTRLTVV.

V gene TRBV6-4 combines with J gene TRBJ1-1; no reliable D call. This CDR3 is 14 amino acids long. CDR1 is MRHNA, CDR2 SNTAGT, per germline. V was trimmed by 3 bases and J by 0 bases, leaving 8 bases between them. The CDR3 sequence: CASSENNLNTEAFF. CDR3 sequence (DNA): TGTGCCAGCAGTGAAAATAACCTGAACACTGAAGCTTTCTTT.

V usage is TRBV5-1 and J usage is TRBJ2-7; the match to TRBD1 covers 9 bases. After removal of 4 bases from V and 4 bases from J, the junction contained 6 bases not matched to a gene. From germline, CDR1 is SGHRS and CDR2 YFSETQ. This CDR3 is built from 14 residues. The CDR3 DNA sequence: TGCGCCAGCAGCCCCGCAGGACAGGGGTACGAGCAGTACTTC. Translation: CASSPAGQGYEQYF.

The chain employs TRBV15 and TRBJ2-3; perhaps TRBD2 as D (6 bases). This CDR3 spans 14 amino acids. Germline assignment: CDR1 LNHNV and CDR2 YYDKDF (reference sequence). V gave up 5 bases and J gave up 6 bases, with 15 bases separating them. This CDR3 is CATSAQPSADTQYF. As DNA, the CDR3 is TGTGCCACCAGCGCCCAACCTAGCGCCGATACGCAGTATTTT. Looking up the rest from reference TRBV15 and TRBJ2-3 gives the full variable domain: DAMVIQNPRYQVTQFGKPVTLSCSQTLNHNVMYWYQQKSSQAPKLLFHYYDKDFNNEADTPDNFQSRRPNTSFCFLDIRSPGLGDTAMYLCATSAQPSADTQYFGPGTRLTVL.

This sequence joins TRBV3-1 and TRBJ2-7; the D gene is possibly TRBD1 (6 bases). Germline CDR1 is LGHDT and CDR2 is YNNKEL (reference sequence). Trimming cost V 3 bases and J 4 bases, with 10 bases left between them. The CDR3 runs to 13 residues. The CDR3 is CASSQGARYEQYF. The CDR3 DNA reads as TGTGCCAGCAGCCAGGGGGCAAGGTACGAGCAGTACTTC.

This clonotype has only one observation. The V gene is TRBV6-6, the J gene TRBJ2-1; the match to TRBD2 covers 12 bases. The CDR3 totals 15 residues. CDR1 and CDR2 (germline): MNHNY, SVGAGI (reference sequence). V shed 6 bases, J shed 8 bases, and the junction held 8 bases outside the gene matches. The CDR3 sequence is CASRTSSGGAHEQFF. The CDR3 region has the DNA TGTGCCAGCAGAACCTCTAGCGGGGGGGCCCATGAGCAGTTCTTC.

The CDR3 reads CASSLRTVNTGELFF. The CDR3 nucleotides read TGTGCCAGCAGCCTACGGACGGTGAACACCGGGGAGCTGTTTTTT. The gene calls are TRBV6-5 and TRBJ2-2; D remains unclear. There are 15 residues in the CDR3. The V gene lost 6 bases and the J gene lost 1 base, with 12 bases spanning the gap. Per the germline V gene, CDR1 is MNHEY and CDR2 is SVGAGI.

The J gene is TRBJ1-5, the V gene TRBV28; D is ambiguous. The germline V gene encodes CDR1 MDHEN and CDR2 SYDVKM. V was trimmed by 5 bases and J by 11 bases, leaving 7 bases between them. The CDR3 covers 10 residues. The CDR3 DNA sequence: TGTGCCAGCAGTCGCGAATCCCAGCATTTT. Residues: CASSRESQHF.

The chain uses TRBV29-1 and TRBJ2-7; perhaps TRBD1 as D (6 bases). Looked up from germline, CDR1 is SQVTM and CDR2 is ANQGSEA. Trimming pared 7 bases from V and 5 bases from J, leaving 15 bases between. This CDR3 has 12 amino acids. CDR3 in DNA: TGCAGCGCCGGACAGAAGGCCCACGAGCAGTACTTC. Its translation: CSAGQKAHEQYF.

Only one count was recorded for this clonotype. The chain couples TRBV24-1 to TRBJ1-2, with 10 bases matching TRBD1. This CDR3 is built from 14 residues. Germline loops: CDR1 KGHDR, CDR2 SFDVKD. V lost 6 bases and J lost 5; bases outside the gene matches: 5. The chain's CDR3 is CATSPPGQGYGYTF. CDR3 nucleotide sequence: TGTGCCACCAGTCCACCGGGACAGGGGTATGGCTACACCTTC.

This rearrangement joins TRBV30 to TRBJ1-5; unclear D gene. The germline gives CDR1 GTSNPN, CDR2 SVGIG (reference sequence). The V gene lost 1 base and the J gene lost 5 bases, with 9 bases spanning the gap. The length of the CDR3 is 13 residues. The CDR3 region is CAWSGERDQPQHF. CDR3 nucleotides: TGTGCCTGGAGTGGAGAAAGGGATCAGCCCCAGCATTTT.

This chain connects TRBV6-2 or TRBV6-3 to TRBJ2-5; TRBD2 aligns across 9 bases. The CDR3 covers 17 residues. V lost 0 bases to trimming and J lost 4 bases; unmatched junction nucleotides: 9. Germline assignment: CDR1 MNHEY and CDR2 SVGEGT. CDR3 region: CASSYSLAGRKRETQYF. The DNA of the CDR3 is TGTGCCAGCAGTTACTCGCTAGCGGGGAGGAAGAGAGAGACCCAGTACTTC.

The chain combines TRBV28 with TRBJ2-7; TRBD1 might be the D (6 bases). The CDR3 is made up of 12 amino acids. CDR1 is MDHEN, CDR2 SYDVKM, per germline. V shed 6 bases and J shed 4 bases, with 10 bases lying between them. The CDR3 loop reads CASRRQAYEQYF. The DNA of the CDR3 is TGTGCCAGCAGGCGACAGGCGTACGAGCAGTACTTC.

The CDR3 nucleotides are TGTGCCAGCTCACGGGGTTCAGGGGATCCCCAGCATTTT. Protein: CASSRGSGDPQHF. V and J are TRBV18 and TRBJ1-5; TRBD1 might be the D (6 bases). This CDR3 has 13 amino acids. Germline loops: CDR1 KGHSH, CDR2 LQKENI. V shed 4 bases and J shed 10 bases, with 14 bases lying between them. Supplemented by reference TRBV18 and TRBJ1-5, the full variable domain reads NAGVMQNPRHLVRRRGQEARLRCSPMKGHSHVYWYRQLPEEGLKFMVYLQKENIIDESGMPKERFSAEFPKEGPSILRIQQVVRGDSAAYFCASSRGSGDPQHFGDGTRLSIL.

The V call is TRBV5-1, the J call TRBJ2-3; no clear D gene. Trimming pared 5 bases from V and 3 bases from J, leaving 16 bases between. Germline V gives CDR1 SGHRS, CDR2 YFSETQ. The CDR3 covers 15 residues. The CDR3 loop reads CASRPLFRETDTQYF. CDR3 nucleotides: TGCGCCAGCAGGCCCCTCTTCCGAGAGACAGATACGCAGTATTTT.

The V call is TRBV5-4, the J call TRBJ1-6; no clear D. CDR3 length: 16 residues. Germline V gene sequence: CDR1 SGHNT, CDR2 YYREEE (reference sequence). Trimming took 4 bases from V and 0 from J, leaving 11 bases between them. The CDR3, as DNA: TGTGCCAGCAGCGCCAGACTGAGCTCCTATAATTCACCCCTCCACTTT. It is translated as CASSARLSSYNSPLHF.

The J gene is TRBJ2-2, the V gene TRBV9; 7 positions match TRBD1. CDR1 and CDR2 (germline): SGDLS, YYNGEE. Trimming cost V 0 bases and J 7 bases; bases outside gene matches: 9. This CDR3 contains 16 residues. The CDR3 region is CASSVAVRGSIGELFF. In DNA form, the CDR3 reads TGTGCCAGCAGCGTAGCAGTCAGGGGGTCCATCGGGGAGCTGTTTTTT.

The chain uses TRBV11-3 and TRBJ1-2, with 7 bases that match TRBD1. CDR1 SGHNT and CDR2 YENEEA come from the germline V gene. The CDR3 covers 15 residues. Trimming cost V 5 bases and J 3 bases; bases outside gene matches: 9. This chain's CDR3 is CASSPRTGGYYGYTF. The DNA of the CDR3 is TGTGCCAGCAGCCCCCGGACAGGAGGATACTATGGCTACACCTTC.

V gene TRBV7-2 combines with J gene TRBJ2-5; no reliable D call. Trimming stripped 0 bases from V and 7 bases from J, with 9 bases between. CDR3 length: 13 residues. The germline V gene has CDR1 SGHTA and CDR2 FQGNSA. CDR3 region: CASSLALKGTQYF. CDR3 nucleotides: TGTGCCAGCAGCTTAGCCCTAAAGGGGACCCAGTACTTC.